These T cell receptor beta chains were read from a single sample in a study of siplizumab effects on memory and regulatory T cells. Generated by immunoSEQ multiplex PCR, the TCRdb table keeps only in-frame clones and is missing some. The sample consists of 100,000 or so clones, just over 90% of them appearing once. Material: CD4+ T cells sorted from blood. Receptor source: a human donor in good health. The CDR3 runs from the conserved cysteine through the conserved F or W. Fields, in order: J gene, D gene, V gene, clone size, CDR3 DNA, CDR3 protein. A D gene is named only where the DNA matches it firmly. Size is stated for part of the rows, as once, few or many counts, or as a class when the clone is expanded.

J: TRBJ1-2; D: .; V: TRBV19; size: .; DNA: TGTGCCACAAGAGTACCTTGGAGAGGCTATGGCTACACCTTC; CDR3: CATRVPWRGYGYTF
J: TRBJ1-2; D: .; V: TRBV28; size: .; DNA: TGTGCCAGCAACGGGGAAAAGCGTGGCTACACCTTC; CDR3: CASNGEKRGYTF
J: TRBJ1-1; D: .; V: TRBV5-5; size: .; DNA: TGTGCCAGCAGCCCGACAGCTTTGAACACTGAAGCTTTCTTT; CDR3: CASSPTALNTEAFF
J: TRBJ1-1; D: .; V: TRBV7-2; size: .; DNA: TGTGCCAGCAGCGAAAGGTACGGCACTGAAGCTTTCTTT; CDR3: CASSERYGTEAFF
J: TRBJ2-3; D: .; V: TRBV11-2; size: .; DNA: TGTGCCAGCAGCCCCGGACCCACAGATACGCAGTATTTT; CDR3: CASSPGPTDTQYF
J: TRBJ2-3; D: .; V: TRBV7-9; size: .; DNA: TGTGCCAGCATAACACCCTCGTCAGATACGCAGTATTTT; CDR3: CASITPSSDTQYF
J: TRBJ2-7; D: .; V: TRBV6-1; size: once; DNA: TGTGCCAGCAGTGAAGCGGGACAAGGCTACGAGCAGTACTTC; CDR3: CASSEAGQGYEQYF
J: TRBJ2-7; D: TRBD1; V: TRBV27; size: .; DNA: TGTGCCAGCAGAACAGACCGACAGGGGACGGGCGAGCAGTACTTC; CDR3: CASRTDRQGTGEQYF
J: TRBJ1-1; D: .; V: TRBV6-1; size: once; DNA: TGTGCCAGCAGTGTTCAGAGGAACACTGAAGCTTTCTTT; CDR3: CASSVQRNTEAFF
J: TRBJ1-2; D: TRBD1; V: TRBV6-5; size: .; DNA: TGTGCCAGCAAAACTAGACAGGGTGACTATGGCTACACCTTC; CDR3: CASKTRQGDYGYTF
J: TRBJ2-1; D: .; V: TRBV7-2; size: .; DNA: TGTGCCAGCAGCTTAATGACTAATGAGCAGTTCTTC; CDR3: CASSLMTNEQFF
J: TRBJ2-7; D: TRBD2; V: TRBV9; size: once; DNA: TGTGCCAGCAGCCTCACCGGGACTAGCGGGACTGGGCCTGGGTACGAGCAGTACTTC; CDR3: CASSLTGTSGTGPGYEQYF
J: TRBJ1-5; D: .; V: TRBV21-1; size: .; DNA: TGTGCCAGCAGCAAAGCGCGGGGTCGGCGGCAGGGCAAAGAGAAGAGCAATCAGCCCCAGCATTTT; CDR3: CASSKARGRRQGKEKSNQPQHF
J: TRBJ2-1; D: .; V: TRBV2; size: .; DNA: TGTGCCAGCAGTTCTCTCCTCTCCGGGGGTATCAACAATGAGCAGTTCTTC; CDR3: CASSSLLSGGINNEQFF
J: TRBJ2-3; D: TRBD1; V: TRBV6-1; size: .; DNA: TGTGCCAGCAGTGTAAGGGACAGATCCACAGATACGCAGTATTTT; CDR3: CASSVRDRSTDTQYF
J: TRBJ2-3; D: .; V: TRBV9; size: .; DNA: TGTGCCAGCAGCGTAACCCCTGTCACAGATACGCAGTATTTT; CDR3: CASSVTPVTDTQYF
J: TRBJ1-5; D: TRBD1; V: TRBV7-2; size: .; DNA: TGTGCCAGCAGCTTAGCGGGACAGGGGGTTGGGCAGCCCCAGCATTTT; CDR3: CASSLAGQGVGQPQHF
J: TRBJ1-4; D: TRBD1; V: TRBV6-6; size: .; DNA: TGTGCCAGCAGTAATGACCAGGGGGTTCCGGAAAAACTGTTTTTT; CDR3: CASSNDQGVPEKLFF
J: TRBJ2-7; D: TRBD2; V: TRBV30; size: .; DNA: TGTGCCTGGGGAACCGGGACTAGAAGAGACGAGCAGTACTTC; CDR3: CAWGTGTRRDEQYF
J: TRBJ2-7; D: .; V: TRBV5-1; size: .; DNA: TGCGCCAGCAGCATCGGGACAAACTCCTACGAGCAGTACTTC; CDR3: CASSIGTNSYEQYF
J: TRBJ2-1; D: .; V: TRBV5-1; size: few; DNA: TGCGCCAGCAGCTGGAGGTCAGGGGCCAGCTACAATGAGCAGTTCTTC; CDR3: CASSWRSGASYNEQFF
J: TRBJ2-7; D: .; V: TRBV30; size: .; DNA: TGTGCCTGGGGGAGGGCAGGGGCTTGGGTCGAGCAGTACTTC; CDR3: CAWGRAGAWVEQYF
J: TRBJ2-7; D: .; V: TRBV6-4; size: .; DNA: TGTGCCAGCCCCGTAGGGGCCGGCGTTTGGGAGCAGTACTTC; CDR3: CASPVGAGVWEQYF
J: TRBJ2-3; D: TRBD2; V: TRBV7-2; size: .; DNA: TGTGCCAGCAGCCTTACCGGGGGGGCAGATACGCAGTATTTT; CDR3: CASSLTGGADTQYF
J: TRBJ1-2; D: .; V: TRBV7-9; size: .; DNA: TGTGCCAGCAGCTTAGGGGGCAGCTTCTATGGCTACACCTTC; CDR3: CASSLGGSFYGYTF
J: TRBJ2-7; D: TRBD1; V: TRBV15; size: .; DNA: TGTGCCACCAGCAGGAGCACAGGGGGCGAGCAGTACTTC; CDR3: CATSRSTGGEQYF
J: TRBJ1-2; D: .; V: TRBV29-1; size: .; DNA: TGCAGCGTGCTCCGCGGGAACTATGGCTACACCTTC; CDR3: CSVLRGNYGYTF
J: TRBJ1-1; D: .; V: TRBV11-3; size: .; DNA: TGTGCCAGCAGCGCAAGACAGGCTAACACTGAAGCTTTCTTT; CDR3: CASSARQANTEAFF
J: TRBJ1-1; D: .; V: TRBV5-4; size: .; DNA: TGTGCCAGCAGCACGACCCAAGGGGCAGGGACTGAAGCTTTCTTT; CDR3: CASSTTQGAGTEAFF
J: TRBJ2-7; D: TRBD2; V: TRBV28; size: .; DNA: TGTGCCAGCAGGGGGCCGGCTAGCGGGAGGTACGAGCAGTACTTC; CDR3: CASRGPASGRYEQYF
J: TRBJ2-2; D: TRBD2; V: TRBV5-4; size: .; DNA: TGTGCCAGCAGCTATAGCGGGAGGGCCGACACCGGGGAGCTGTTTTTT; CDR3: CASSYSGRADTGELFF
J: TRBJ2-2; D: .; V: TRBV9; size: .; DNA: TGTGCCAGCAGCCCGGACTCTCTCACTTTTCTGGGGGAGCTGTTTTTT; CDR3: CASSPDSLTFLGELFF
J: TRBJ2-7; D: .; V: TRBV6-5; size: .; DNA: TGTGCCAGCCGTCGGACAGTCTCCACCTACGAGCAGTACTTC; CDR3: CASRRTVSTYEQYF
J: TRBJ2-5; D: TRBD1; V: TRBV7-3; size: .; DNA: TGTGCCAGCAGCTTATCAGGACAGGGGGCTGGAGAGACCCAGTACTTC; CDR3: CASSLSGQGAGETQYF
J: TRBJ2-3; D: .; V: TRBV5-5; size: .; DNA: TGTGCCAGCAGCCCGGTGCCCCCGACAAGAGATACGCAGTATTTT; CDR3: CASSPVPPTRDTQYF
J: TRBJ1-5; D: TRBD1; V: TRBV30; size: .; DNA: TGTGCCTGGAGCAGACAGGGGGCTGCTCAGCCCCAGCATTTT; CDR3: CAWSRQGAAQPQHF
J: TRBJ1-3; D: .; V: TRBV5-1; size: .; DNA: TGCGCCAGCAGCTCGCCAGAGGGGCAGGAGCACTCTGGAAACACCATATATTTT; CDR3: CASSSPEGQEHSGNTIYF
J: TRBJ2-5; D: TRBD1; V: TRBV5-1; size: .; DNA: TGCGCCAGCAGCGACTCACGGCCGGACAGGGGGCCCCAGTACTTC; CDR3: CASSDSRPDRGPQYF
J: TRBJ2-3; D: .; V: TRBV5-1; size: .; DNA: TGCGCCAGCAGCAGGATCGGAGCTAGCACAGATACGCAGTATTTT; CDR3: CASSRIGASTDTQYF
J: TRBJ2-7; D: .; V: TRBV5-1; size: .; DNA: TGCGCCAGCAGCTTGTTGTTAGGGGGGGTTGAGCAGTACTTC; CDR3: CASSLLLGGVEQYF
J: TRBJ2-7; D: .; V: TRBV7-9; size: .; DNA: TGTGCCAGCAGCGCCTGGCGACAGGTGGGCTCCTACGAGCAGTACTTC; CDR3: CASSAWRQVGSYEQYF
J: TRBJ2-3; D: TRBD1; V: TRBV5-1; size: .; DNA: TGCGCCAGCAGCCTGGGACAGGGTAACACAGATACGCAGTATTTT; CDR3: CASSLGQGNTDTQYF
J: TRBJ2-2; D: .; V: TRBV18; size: .; DNA: TGTGCCAGCTCACCACGGGACCTAGTCACCGGGGAGCTGTTTTTT; CDR3: CASSPRDLVTGELFF
J: TRBJ2-2; D: TRBD1; V: TRBV2; size: .; DNA: TGTGCCAGCAGGGAACAGGGGGTGGACACCGGGGAGCTGTTTTTT; CDR3: CASREQGVDTGELFF
J: TRBJ2-6; D: .; V: TRBV30; size: once; DNA: TGTGCCTGGAGTGTTGCGCTCTCTGGGGCCAACGTCCTGACTTTC; CDR3: CAWSVALSGANVLTF
J: TRBJ1-2; D: .; V: TRBV6-5; size: .; DNA: TGTGCCAGCAGTCCCACAGGAAGAAATGGCTACACCTTC; CDR3: CASSPTGRNGYTF
J: TRBJ2-7; D: TRBD2; V: TRBV7-2; size: .; DNA: TGTGCCAGCAGCTCTAGCGGGAGTTACGACGAGCAGTACTTC; CDR3: CASSSSGSYDEQYF
J: TRBJ2-2; D: .; V: TRBV6-4; size: .; DNA: TGTGCCAGCAGTCCGTCACCAGGGACCGGGGAGCTGTTTTTT; CDR3: CASSPSPGTGELFF
J: TRBJ2-5; D: .; V: TRBV7-3; size: .; DNA: TGTGCCAGCAGCTTAAATGCTAGGGGAACGACCCAGTACTTC; CDR3: CASSLNARGTTQYF
J: TRBJ1-1; D: .; V: TRBV2; size: few; DNA: TGTGCCAGCAGTCCCGGGGGGGTAGCTTTCTTT; CDR3: CASSPGGVAFF
J: TRBJ1-1; D: .; V: TRBV6-1; size: .; DNA: TGTGCCAGCACCCGGGACTTTTCGTGGACTGAAGCTTTCTTT; CDR3: CASTRDFSWTEAFF
J: TRBJ2-7; D: .; V: TRBV21-1; size: .; DNA: TGTGCCAGCAGCAAAGGTTACTCCGGACAGGACTCCTACGAGCAGTACTTC; CDR3: CASSKGYSGQDSYEQYF
J: TRBJ2-2; D: .; V: TRBV7-3; size: few; DNA: TGTGCCTCCGGCCTGGACCCGGAGCCCGGGGAGCTGTTTTTT; CDR3: CASGLDPEPGELFF
J: TRBJ2-1; D: .; V: TRBV7-6; size: .; DNA: TGTGCCAGCAGCTTAGAAGGGGTATCCCAATACAATGAGCAGTTCTTC; CDR3: CASSLEGVSQYNEQFF
J: TRBJ2-5; D: .; V: TRBV11-2; size: .; DNA: TGTGCCAGCAGCAAAGAAGGGTGGACCCAGTACTTC; CDR3: CASSKEGWTQYF
J: TRBJ2-7; D: TRBD2; V: TRBV18; size: .; DNA: TGTGCCAGCTCACCAGGGCTAGCGGGAGCCGAGCAGTACTTC; CDR3: CASSPGLAGAEQYF
J: TRBJ1-4; D: .; V: TRBV10-3; size: .; DNA: TGTGCCATCAGTGAGTCGAGTAGACATGAAAAACTGTTTTTT; CDR3: CAISESSRHEKLFF